Listed here are 5 T cell receptor beta chains from one sample, sequenced in a study of PD-L1 blockade in urothelial cancer. Measured with immunoSEQ multiplex PCR; TCRdb has only the in-frame clones, and not every one. The sample lists around 50,000 clones; roughly 84% were seen once. The time point: pretreatment peripheral blood. This specimen was PBMCs, taken around atezolizumab (anti-PD-L1) treatment. Every receptor here comes from a man in his fifties or sixties with urothelial cancer.

CDR3 bases: TGTGCCTGGCGGCGGCGGGCCACTTTGAGCAATGAGCAGTTCTTC. Protein product: CAWRRRATLSNEQFF. The chain is built from TRBV30 and TRBJ2-1; the D gene is possibly TRBD2 (5 bases). The length of the CDR3 is 15 residues. The V gene lost 5 bases and the J gene lost 6 bases, with 20 bases spanning the gap. CDR1 is GTSNPN and CDR2 is SVGIG in the germline V gene (reference sequence). Full variable domain (missing parts from reference TRBV30 and TRBJ2-1): SQTIHQWPATLVQPVGSPLSLECTVEGTSNPNLYWYRQAAGRGLQLLFYSVGIGQISSEVPQNLSASRPQDRQFILSSKKLLLSDSGFYLCAWRRRATLSNEQFFGPGTRLTVL.

The chain carries TRBV5-1 and TRBJ1-4, with 7 positions matching TRBD1. The CDR3 loop spans 16 amino acids. Germline trimming cut 4 bases from V and 3 bases from J; bases unmatched to any gene: 9. Germline CDR1 and CDR2: SGHRS and YFSETQ. CDR3 sequence: CASSTAPGQSNEKLFF. The CDR3, as DNA: TGCGCCAGCAGCACTGCTCCGGGACAGTCTAATGAAAAACTGTTTTTT.

This clone occurred a few times. The chain combines TRBV6-5 with TRBJ2-3; 7 nucleotides match TRBD1. J gave up 8 bases and V 4 bases, and 9 bases lay outside the gene matches. CDR3 size: 14 residues. Per the germline V gene, CDR1 is MNHEY and CDR2 is SVGAGI. This chain's CDR3 is CASSSLGTEITQYF. CDR3 DNA sequence: TGTGCCAGCAGTTCCCTCGGGACAGAGATTACGCAGTATTTT.

This chain uses TRBV19 with TRBJ1-3; 9 nucleotides line up with TRBD1. The CDR3 loop spans 18 amino acids. Germline V gene data show CDR1 as LNHDA and CDR2 as SQIVND (reference sequence). V lost 6 bases to trimming and J lost 1 base; unmatched junction nucleotides: 13. The CDR3 sequence is CASSKLQGAKGSGNTIYF. Written as DNA, the CDR3 is TGTGCCAGTAGCAAACTACAGGGGGCGAAGGGTTCTGGAAACACCATATATTTT.

CDR3 protein: CASSERTATNEKLFF. The DNA for the CDR3 is TGTGCCAGCAGCGAGAGGACAGCAACTAATGAAAAACTGTTTTTT. V usage is TRBV5-6 and J usage is TRBJ1-4, with D tentatively TRBD1 (6 bases). The CDR3 covers 15 residues. The germline gives CDR1 SGHDT, CDR2 YYEEEE. Trimming shortened V by 4 bases and J by 0 bases, and 10 bases separated the two germline ends.